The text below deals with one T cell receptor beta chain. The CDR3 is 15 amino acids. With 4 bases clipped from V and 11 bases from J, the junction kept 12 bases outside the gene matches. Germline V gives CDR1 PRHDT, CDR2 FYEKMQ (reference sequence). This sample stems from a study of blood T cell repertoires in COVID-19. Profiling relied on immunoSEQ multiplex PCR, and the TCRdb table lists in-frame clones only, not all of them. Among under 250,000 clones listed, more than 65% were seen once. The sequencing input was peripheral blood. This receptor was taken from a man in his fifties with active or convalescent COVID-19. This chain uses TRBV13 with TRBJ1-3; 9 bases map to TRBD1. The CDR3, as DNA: TGTGCCAGCAGCTCCCCGACCGGGACAGGGAAAGCCATATATTTT. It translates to CASSSPTGTGKAIYF.